This TCR beta chain was recorded in a study of cytomegalovirus exposure and HLA in healthy donors. Notes on this clone: The antigen is unknown.

Overall study findings and caveats: More clonal expansion characterized HLA-associated TCR beta chains than equally common others in a later analysis. As a later analysis showed, a missense DCLRE1C variant was linked to trimming of TCR beta V- and J-genes. The authors confirmed in vitro that a few CMV-associated chains were specific for CMV antigens. There were some public TCRs occurring in many donors, but most TCR sequences were rare.

The CDR3 is 13 residues long. The V end was cut by 0 bases, the J end by 5 bases, with 9 bases between. Germline V gene lookup returns CDR1 SGDLS and CDR2 YYNGEE. This PCR relied on a set of 60 Vbeta primers and 13 Jbeta primers. Produced via immunoSEQ multiplex PCR; TCRdb's table is partial and in-frame only. The sample comprises around 92,000 clones, around 83% of which are singletons, and roughly 3.5% rests with the top ten. The receptor's source is a female donor in good health and CMV-seropositive. The chain couples TRBV9 to TRBJ2-7, with a tentative D call TRBD2 (6 bases). The sequencing sample was made of PBMCs. CDR3 DNA: TGTGCCAGCAGCGTAGGAGGGACTGACGAGCAGTACTTC. This translates into CASSVGGTDEQYF.